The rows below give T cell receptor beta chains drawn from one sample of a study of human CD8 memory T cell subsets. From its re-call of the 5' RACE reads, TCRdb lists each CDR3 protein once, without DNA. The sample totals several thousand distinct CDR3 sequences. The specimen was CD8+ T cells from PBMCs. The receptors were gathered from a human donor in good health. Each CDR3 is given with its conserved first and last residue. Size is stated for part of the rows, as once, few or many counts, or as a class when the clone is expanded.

CSVEGGLAEAFF	-	TRBV29-1	TRBJ1-1
CASSFSGTDTQYF	-	TRBV11-2	TRBJ2-3
CASSSRTSGIGEQYF	-	TRBV28	TRBJ2-7
CATSDARYNEQFF	-	TRBV24-1	TRBJ2-1
CASSPRLAGEFRGTGELFF	-	TRBV7-9	TRBJ2-2
CASSPGGLAANEQFF	-	TRBV14	TRBJ2-1
CASSNRGGLAYEQHF	-	TRBV19	TRBJ2-7
CASRKGPPLYEQYF	medium-sized	TRBV10-2	TRBJ2-7
CSARALNSGYEQYF	-	TRBV20-1	TRBJ2-7
CASSSPEGSNLDYGYTF	medium-sized	TRBV5-5	TRBJ1-2
CASSLARNYGYTF	medium-sized	TRBV27	TRBJ1-2
CASSGSGNSYNEQFF	-	TRBV28	TRBJ2-1
CASTPGTDYRTGELFF	-	TRBV28	TRBJ2-2
CASSYSGFSNEQFF	-	TRBV6-5	TRBJ2-1
CASSQGRTKNIQYF	medium-sized	TRBV14	TRBJ2-4
CAWSASQGPLFF	medium-sized	TRBV30	TRBJ1-4
CSAHHRGLAWRETQYF	-	TRBV20-1	TRBJ2-5
CASRMGYNEQFF	-	TRBV7-2	TRBJ2-1
CASSPGTSSASSYNEQFF	-	TRBV5-4	TRBJ2-1
CASSPGGTGANVLTF	-	TRBV6-4	TRBJ2-6
CASTSASETRSYNEQFF	-	TRBV6-4	TRBJ2-1
CASSFNSGNYGYTF	-	TRBV11-2	TRBJ1-2